These 14 T cell receptor beta chains were sequenced from one sample in a study of blood T cell repertoires in COVID-19. Profiled with immunoSEQ multiplex PCR; TCRdb holds only in-frame clones, not every one. Among a few hundred thousand clones listed, roughly 84% were seen once. Material: peripheral blood. The source is a middle-aged woman who had recovered from COVID-19.

The chain uses TRBV2 and TRBJ1-1; D is unclear. The CDR3 contains 13 residues. From germline, CDR1 is SNHLY and CDR2 FYNNEI. Deletions cut 3 bases from V and 6 bases from J, with 11 bases between. The CDR3 reads CASSDAAVPEAFF. CDR3 bases: TGTGCCAGCAGTGACGCGGCAGTTCCTGAAGCTTTCTTT.

The chain links TRBV11-2 to TRBJ1-6; possible D gene TRBD1, 5 bases. With 2 bases removed from V and 8 bases from J, the gap between germline ends came to 13 bases. This CDR3 is built from 15 residues. Germline loops: CDR1 SGHAT, CDR2 FQNNGV. Here the CDR3 reads CASSLNWGRDSPLHF. The CDR3 DNA follows: TGTGCCAGCAGCTTAAATTGGGGCAGGGATTCACCCCTCCACTTT.

This chain links TRBV30 with TRBJ2-1; 10 positions agree with TRBD2. In germline, CDR1 is GTSNPN, CDR2 SVGIG (reference sequence). V dropped 7 bases and J dropped 7; count of bases not matched to a gene: 10. This CDR3 is 14 amino acids long. CDR3 sequence (DNA): TGTGCCTTGAGATTAGCGGGGGGTCGTAATGAGCAGTTCTTC. It translates to CALRLAGGRNEQFF. Full variable domain (remainder filled in from reference TRBV30 and TRBJ2-1): SQTIHQWPATLVQPVGSPLSLECTVEGTSNPNLYWYRQAAGRGLQLLFYSVGIGQISSEVPQNLSASRPQDRQFILSSKKLLLSDSGFYLCALRLAGGRNEQFFGPGTRLTVL.

CDR3 region: CASTPMEGSGDTQYF. CDR3 in DNA: TGCGCCAGCACCCCAATGGAGGGATCGGGAGATACGCAGTATTTT. The chain combines TRBV5-1 with TRBJ2-3, with D possibly TRBD2 on 6 matching bases. Trimming stripped 6 bases from V and 5 bases from J, with 19 bases between. The CDR3 extends over 15 amino acids. The germline V gene encodes CDR1 SGHRS and CDR2 YFSETQ.

The chain is built from TRBV4-1 and TRBJ1-5; 8 bases agree with TRBD1. The J segment lost 1 base and the V segment lost 0 bases, leaving 8 bases of the junction unmatched. CDR1 and CDR2 (germline): MGHRA, YSYEKL. There are 18 residues in the CDR3. The CDR3 DNA follows: TGCGCCAGCAGCCAAGACTCAGACAGGGGCACAAGCAATCAGCCCCAGCATTTT. Translating gives CASSQDSDRGTSNQPQHF.

V and J are TRBV10-1 and TRBJ1-1, with 8 bases lining up with TRBD1. Germline CDR1 is WNHNN and CDR2 is SYGVQD (reference sequence). The V and J ends lost 4 bases and 4 bases, in that order; junction bases with no gene match: 2. The CDR3 has 13 residues. The CDR3 protein is CASSGTGSTEAFF. DNA of the CDR3: TGCGCCAGCAGTGGGACAGGGAGCACTGAAGCTTTCTTT.

The chain carries TRBV3-1 (or the pseudogene TRBV3-2) and TRBJ2-3; 11 nucleotides align to TRBD1. Trimming at V came to 0 bases and at J to 4 bases, leaving 0 bases not matched to a gene. The germline V gene has CDR1 LGHDT and CDR2 YNNKEL (reference sequence). The CDR3 has 15 residues. The CDR3 nucleotides read TGTGCCAGCAGCCAAGAGGGACAGGGGGCAGATACGCAGTATTTT. It specifies CASSQEGQGADTQYF.

V gene TRBV10-3 combines with J gene TRBJ2-6; D is ambiguous. V was clipped by 8 bases and J by 0 bases, with 11 bases between them. CDR1 ENHRY and CDR2 SYGVKD come from the germline V gene. CDR3 size: 15 residues. The CDR3 nucleotides are TGTGCCATCGGGCAGGCCCGCTCTGGGGCCAACGTCCTGACTTTC. As protein: CAIGQARSGANVLTF.

This clone was seen more than once but under ten times. This rearrangement joins TRBV7-3 to TRBJ2-5; perhaps TRBD2 as D (7 bases). The germline V and J ends were trimmed by 5 bases and 1 base, with 14 bases remaining between them. Germline loops: CDR1 SGHTA, CDR2 FQGTGA. The CDR3 extends over 15 amino acids. This CDR3 reads CASSKAGQTQETQYF. The CDR3, as DNA: TGTGCCAGCAGCAAAGCGGGACAAACCCAAGAGACCCAGTACTTC.

V and J are TRBV7-2 and TRBJ1-1, with 8 bases lining up with TRBD1. CDR3 size: 15 residues. V trimming: 1 base; J trimming: 5 bases; junction bases outside the gene matches: 6. The germline V gene encodes CDR1 SGHTA and CDR2 FQGNSA. CDR3 sequence (DNA): TGTGCCAGCAGCTTAGTCCAGGGGGCAAAGACTGAAGCTTTCTTT. Its protein is CASSLVQGAKTEAFF.

This chain uses TRBV7-9 with TRBJ2-7; 10 nucleotides agree with TRBD1. This CDR3 spans 15 amino acids. Trimming removed 4 bases from V and 6 bases from J; junction bases left unmatched: 9. The germline V gene encodes CDR1 SEHNR and CDR2 FQNEAQ (reference sequence). The CDR3 loop reads CASSSAPTGGIEQYF. The CDR3 DNA follows: TGTGCCAGCAGCTCGGCCCCGACAGGGGGCATCGAGCAGTACTTC.

This clone was found a few times. The rearrangement links TRBV19 to TRBJ1-2, with 7 bases lining up with TRBD1. The CDR3 has 15 residues. V shed 4 bases, J shed 2 bases, and the junction held 7 bases outside the gene matches. The germline CDR1 and CDR2 sequences are LNHDA and SQIVND (reference sequence). The chain's CDR3 is CASSTRDSLNYGYTF. The CDR3 DNA is TGTGCCAGTAGTACACGGGACAGCTTGAACTATGGCTACACCTTC.

CDR3 DNA: TGTGCCAGCAGCGCCCGCCTAGCCTTGGGGGGGCAAGAGACCCAGTACTTC. This encodes CASSARLALGGQETQYF. This sequence joins TRBV9 and TRBJ2-5, with 7 positions matching TRBD2. CDR3 length: 17 amino acids. Germline assignment: CDR1 SGDLS and CDR2 YYNGEE. Trimming removed 3 bases from V and 2 bases from J; junction bases left unmatched: 13.

This chain connects TRBV6-1 to TRBJ1-3; no definite D call. The germline V gene encodes CDR1 MNHNS and CDR2 SASEGT. CDR3 length: 16 residues. With 2 bases removed from V and 0 bases from J, the gap between germline ends came to 11 bases. The CDR3 protein is CASSELDGNSGNTIYF. CDR3 nucleotides: TGTGCCAGCAGTGAATTGGACGGGAACTCTGGAAACACCATATATTTT.